Given below is one T cell receptor (beta chain) in context. Its antigen remains unknown. The protocol was immunoSEQ multiplex PCR, while the TCRdb copy is restricted to in-frame clones and leaves out a portion. The repertoire consists of about 70,000 clones, with roughly 80% occurring once and the leading ten covering 10% to 15%. Antigen-specific CD4+ T cell clonotypes were called by their expansion after viral peptide-pool culture in ViraFEST. Following 10 days of culture, CD4+ T cells were isolated. Negative nucleocapsid antibody tests before and after vaccination confirmed no previous SARS-CoV-2 infection. This specimen belongs to a study of vaccination effects on CD4 cells after COVID-19. Looking at the study overall: Two-dose BNT162b2 or mRNA-1273 vaccination was given to participants. Study-level results: In the late period after vaccination, infection- and vaccine-induced clones contracted markedly.

This CDR3 spans 14 amino acids. V was cut by 3 bases and J by 2 bases, with 5 bases left in between. In germline, CDR1 is SEHNR, CDR2 FQNEAQ (reference sequence). The receptor's source is a human donor who received a COVID-19 vaccine. The J gene is TRBJ2-6, the V gene TRBV7-9; D is possibly TRBD2 (5 bases). The sample in question was CD4+ T cells from PBMCs cultured with SARS-CoV-2 spike peptides, obtained before COVID-19 vaccination. The CDR3 region has the DNA TGTGCCAGCAGCTTCGGGACTGGGGCCAACGTCCTGACTTTC. It is translated as CASSFGTGANVLTF.